This TCR beta chain was profiled in a study of blood T cell repertoires in COVID-19. Assay: immunoSEQ multiplex PCR; the TCRdb copy retains only in-frame clones and omits some. This sample has some 43,000 clones, with 81% found just once. Germline V lookup: CDR1 SGDLS, CDR2 YYNGEE. The CDR3 sequence is 15 residues long. V dropped 4 bases and J dropped 8 bases, with 18 bases sitting between them. The source material was peripheral blood. V is TRBV9 and J is TRBJ1-4, with TRBD1 as a possible D gene (5 bases). The TCR sequence derives from a man in his forties with active or convalescent COVID-19. This chain's CDR3 is CASSPGQIADEKLFF. The CDR3 nucleotides are TGTGCCAGCAGCCCCGGACAAATCGCGGACGAAAAACTGTTTTTT.